This T cell receptor (beta chain) originates from a study of blood T cells in healthy people across ages. Peripheral blood samples of around 9.3 milliliters were drawn from each donor. The CDR3 is made up of 16 amino acids. The V and J ends lost 4 bases and 4 bases, in that order; junction bases with no gene match: 7. CDR1 and CDR2 from the germline V gene are SGHDT and YYEEEE. This clonotype was detected only a few times. Then a second PCR, running about 6 to 11 cycles, was carried out with a sample-barcoded 5' primer and a J-beta primer mix. TCRdb re-called the 5' RACE reads through MiXCR, storing one row per CDR3 protein. The data hold about 1.1 million distinct CDR3 sequences, with roughly two fifths observed a single time.

The TCR sequence derives from a man between 18 and 29 years old in good health. The source material was blood. The chain is built from TRBV5-6 and TRBJ1-5, with 11 bases fitting TRBD1. The DNA for the CDR3 is TGTGCCAGCAGCGGGGGGACAGGGGGGTCTAATCAGCCCCAGCATTTT. Protein sequence: CASSGGTGGSNQPQHF.